This TCR beta chain was obtained from a study of T cell repertoires in cytomegalovirus infection. Study as a whole: Public TCR beta signatures provided an indication of both CMV infection and a matching HLA type. Study-wide findings and caveats: HLA-C-restricted CMV-specific TCR beta clonotypes prevailed in the ex vivo response.

This clonotype occurred a few times. Its antigen is not identified. In TCRdb, the reads were re-called with MiXCR into one record per CDR3 protein. The data contain 570,000 or so distinct CDR3 sequences, under 45% of them singletons. Germline V gene sequence: CDR1 ENHRY, CDR2 SYGVKD. The CDR3 runs 15 residues. V lost 3 bases, J lost 4 bases, and 7 bases stayed unmatched. Source: cultured PBMCs, taken from culture after CMV antigen stimulation. The origin of this receptor is a human donor in good health (CMV status not recorded). Some clones in this sample may be carry-over from other donors' samples. The rearrangement links TRBV10-3 to TRBJ2-5, with TRBD2 matching over 8 bases. Here the CDR3 reads CAISDTGLGTETQYF. The CDR3 coding sequence is TGTGCCATCAGTGATACGGGACTAGGGACAGAGACCCAGTACTTC.